This entry lists 28 T cell receptor beta chains sequenced from one sample in a study of blood T cell repertoires in COVID-19. Profiled with immunoSEQ multiplex PCR; TCRdb holds only in-frame clones, not every one. The repertoire includes 150,000 to 200,000 clones, roughly 77% of them detected once, and under 13% sits in the top ten. The sample consisted of peripheral blood. The receptor set was obtained from a human donor in a cohort sampled during active COVID-19.

V gene TRBV5-6 combines with J gene TRBJ2-2, with 8 bases lining up with TRBD2. The V gene's germline CDR1 is SGHDT and CDR2 YYEEEE. Losses at the gene ends were 0 bases for V and 5 bases for J; bases not matched to a gene: 9. CDR3 length equals 17 residues. The CDR3 reads CASSLGLAGLKTGELFF. CDR3 in DNA: TGTGCCAGCAGCTTGGGGCTAGCGGGTTTGAAAACCGGGGAGCTGTTTTTT.

The chain joins TRBV4-3 to TRBJ2-3; D perhaps matches TRBD2 (6 bases). This CDR3 has 16 amino acids. V lost 0 bases to trimming and J lost 1 base, with 11 bases between them. Germline V lookup: CDR1 LGHNA, CDR2 YSLEER. The CDR3 DNA sequence: TGCGCCAGCAGCCAAGAGGTAGCGGTTCGCACAGATACGCAGTATTTT. Its protein product is CASSQEVAVRTDTQYF.

This chain connects TRBV20-1 to TRBJ1-3, with D possibly matching TRBD1 (5 bases). The CDR3 totals 11 residues. V dropped 6 bases and J dropped 4 bases, with 7 bases sitting between them. Per the germline V gene, CDR1 is DFQATT and CDR2 is SNEGSKA (reference sequence). This CDR3 is CSATAGNTIYF. The CDR3 coding sequence is TGCAGTGCGACAGCCGGAAACACCATATATTTT.

The chain has TRBV6-5 and TRBJ2-2; D possibly corresponds to TRBD2 (5 bases). Trimming took off 5 bases at V and 6 bases at J, with 10 bases between the two ends. The length of the CDR3 is 13 residues. Looked up from germline, CDR1 is MNHEY and CDR2 is SVGAGI. DNA of the CDR3: TGTGCCAGCAGTCCCAGAGGGCCCGGGGAGCTGTTTTTT. Encoded protein: CASSPRGPGELFF.

This clone was detected once. The rearrangement uses TRBV9 and TRBJ1-2; D is possibly TRBD1 (5 bases). The CDR3 length is 12 residues. Per the germline V gene, CDR1 is SGDLS and CDR2 is YYNGEE. Between the trimmed V and J ends, which lost 4 bases and 7 bases, there was a span of 11 bases. CDR3 DNA sequence: TGTGCCAGCAGCACGCAGGGTTTTGGCTACACCTTC. Translation: CASSTQGFGYTF.

Only a few counts were recorded for this clone. The V call is TRBV12-5, the J call TRBJ2-7, with D possibly matching TRBD2 (5 bases). The CDR3 consists of 16 residues. With 2 bases removed from V and 0 bases from J, the gap between germline ends came to 14 bases. CDR1 is LGHNT and CDR2 is FRNRAP in the germline V gene. CDR3 in DNA: TGTGCTAGTGGTTTGTTTGGCACTAGATACTCCTACGAGCAGTACTTC. Protein: CASGLFGTRYSYEQYF.

This clone was detected once. The chain is built from TRBV7-6 and TRBJ2-5; D may be TRBD1 (7 bases). Trimming stripped 5 bases from V and 5 bases from J, with 18 bases between. The germline V gene encodes CDR1 SGHVS and CDR2 FNYEAQ. The CDR3 covers 15 residues. DNA for the CDR3: TGTGCCAGCAGCCAGGAGGGGGCGCTGGGCGAGACCCAGTACTTC. This gives the protein CASSQEGALGETQYF.

The chain has TRBV11-2 and TRBJ1-4; tentatively, D is TRBD1 (6 bases). The CDR3 is 14 residues long. Germline loops: CDR1 SGHAT, CDR2 FQNNGV. The germline V and J ends were trimmed by 5 bases and 7 bases, with 14 bases remaining between them. DNA for the CDR3: TGTGCCAGCAGCCCAGGGACACGGGGTGAAAAACTGTTTTTT. Translation: CASSPGTRGEKLFF.

This clone was picked up a small number of times. This CDR3 reads CASSYRGGIAEAFF. The CDR3 DNA is TGTGCCAGCAGTTACCGGGGGGGGATCGCTGAAGCTTTCTTT. The chain carries TRBV6-2 or TRBV6-3 and TRBJ1-1, with TRBD1 as a possible D gene (5 bases). V was pared by 2 bases and J by 6 bases, with 13 bases between. This CDR3 has 14 residues. Germline V lookup: CDR1 MNHEY, CDR2 SVGEGT.

This rearrangement joins TRBV7-2 to TRBJ2-5, with a possible D match to TRBD1 (6 bases). The CDR3 has 14 residues. CDR1 is SGHTA, CDR2 FQGNSA, per germline. The V and J ends lost 3 bases and 7 bases respectively, with 15 bases between them. The CDR3 loop is CASSFGTSIGTQYF. The CDR3 coding sequence is TGTGCCAGCAGCTTCGGGACATCCATAGGGACCCAGTACTTC.

V and J are TRBV28 and TRBJ2-1, with D possibly matching TRBD1 (5 bases). The CDR3 has 15 residues. The germline CDR1 and CDR2 sequences are MDHEN and SYDVKM. Trimming took off 6 bases at V and 8 bases at J, with 20 bases between the two ends. In DNA, the CDR3 is TGTGCCAGCAGCAAATCAGGAAGCAGGGTCCATGAGCAGTTCTTC. Translation gives CASSKSGSRVHEQFF. Full variable domain (missing parts from reference TRBV28 and TRBJ2-1): DVKVTQSSRYLVKRTGEKVFLECVQDMDHENMFWYRQDPGLGLRLIYFSYDVKMKEKGDIPEGYSVSREKKERFSLILESASTNQTSMYLCASSKSGSRVHEQFFGPGTRLTVL.

This clone was observed a single time. The chain joins TRBV19 to TRBJ2-2; 8 bases agree with TRBD1. The V and J ends lost 3 bases and 6 bases, in that order; junction bases with no gene match: 3. Germline loops: CDR1 LNHDA, CDR2 SQIVND (reference sequence). The CDR3 has 14 residues. The CDR3 nucleotides are TGTGCCAGTAGTATCGCAGGGGGCCCCGGGGAGCTGTTTTTT. This translates into CASSIAGGPGELFF.

The V call is TRBV4-3, the J call TRBJ1-5, with D possibly being TRBD1 (6 bases). This CDR3 comprises 14 residues. From germline, CDR1 is LGHNA and CDR2 YSLEER. V gave up 1 base and J gave up 7 bases, with 11 bases separating them. CDR3 nucleotides: TGCGCCAGCAGCCAAGTCCTACAGGGACAGCCCCAGCATTTT. Its protein product is CASSQVLQGQPQHF.

This clone has more than one count but fewer than ten. The chain uses TRBV19 and TRBJ2-1, with 7 bases fitting TRBD1. The germline V gene encodes CDR1 LNHDA and CDR2 SQIVND (reference sequence). The junction had 5 bases not matched to a gene; V was cut back by 3 bases and J by 9 bases. The CDR3 has 13 residues. The CDR3 DNA is TGTGCCAGTAGTATCAAAGGGGGCAGTGAGCAGTTCTTC. It is translated as CASSIKGGSEQFF.

This chain's CDR3 is CASSMPGLAERTDTQYF. CDR3 DNA sequence: TGTGCCAGCAGCATGCCCGGACTAGCGGAACGCACAGATACGCAGTATTTT. The chain couples TRBV27 to TRBJ2-3, with 10 bases aligning to TRBD2. This CDR3 spans 17 amino acids. V lost 6 bases to trimming and J lost 1 base; unmatched junction nucleotides: 10. In germline, CDR1 is MNHEY, CDR2 SMNVEV (reference sequence).

The genes are TRBV5-6 and TRBJ2-7; D gene uncertain. Germline CDR1 and CDR2: SGHDT and YYEEEE. This CDR3 has 14 residues. Trimming cost V 6 bases and J 2 bases, with 15 bases left between them. CDR3 region: CASKLGESAYEQYF. The CDR3 bases are TGTGCCAGCAAACTCGGTGAAAGCGCCTACGAGCAGTACTTC.

The J gene is TRBJ2-5, the V gene TRBV21-1; the table calls TRBD1, which could not be checked here. TRBV21-1 counts as a pseudogene. The CDR3 length is 14 residues. CDR3 sequence: CASSKDRDWETQYF. Written as DNA, the CDR3 is TGTGCCAGCAGCAAGGACAGGGATTGGGAGACCCAGTACTTC.

This clone was observed once. V and J are TRBV30 and TRBJ2-5; D perhaps matches TRBD2 (6 bases). The germline V gene has CDR1 GTSNPN and CDR2 SVGIG (reference sequence). Trimming left V 3 bases short and J 5 bases short, with 16 bases between. The CDR3 is 14 amino acids. The CDR3 DNA reads as TGTGCCTGGAGGGGGGGTAGTAACCGGGAGACCCAGTACTTC. Translating gives CAWRGGSNRETQYF.

This clone was detected a few times. The chain recombines TRBV18 with TRBJ2-5; 8 bases are a match to TRBD1. CDR1 is KGHSH and CDR2 is LQKENI in the germline V gene. CDR3 length: 13 amino acids. Germline trimming cut 3 bases from V and 5 bases from J; bases unmatched to any gene: 2. The CDR3 DNA reads as TGTGCCAGCTCACCGGACAGGGCGGAGACCCAGTACTTC. This gives the protein CASSPDRAETQYF.

This chain uses TRBV7-6 with TRBJ1-2, with TRBD1 matching 8 bases. CDR3 length equals 15 residues. Per the germline V gene, CDR1 is SGHVS and CDR2 is FNYEAQ. J gave up 7 bases and V 5 bases, and 12 bases lay outside the gene matches. The chain's CDR3 is CASSRGTGPAAGYTF. The CDR3 nucleotides are TGTGCCAGCAGCCGCGGGACAGGCCCCGCCGCTGGCTACACCTTC.

There are a few counts of this clone. This chain uses TRBV15 with TRBJ2-7; TRBD2 matches 7 bases. Germline V CDR1 and CDR2: LNHNV, YYDKDF (reference sequence). Trimming cost V 4 bases and J 7 bases; bases outside gene matches: 7. The CDR3 sequence is 13 residues long. In DNA form, the CDR3 reads TGTGCCACCAGCATCCCCCACGGGGGGGAGCAGTACTTC. It specifies CATSIPHGGEQYF.

This chain links TRBV7-2 with TRBJ1-5; D remains unclear. Germline V lookup: CDR1 SGHTA, CDR2 FQGNSA. Trimming pared 1 base from V and 0 bases from J, leaving 4 bases between. CDR3 length: 14 residues. The CDR3 is CASSLVSSNQPQHF. DNA for the CDR3: TGTGCCAGCAGCTTAGTTAGTAGCAATCAGCCCCAGCATTTT.

Remarks on this clone: Additional DNA sequences in this sample encode the identical CDR3. V and J are TRBV9 and TRBJ1-1; D unclear. The CDR3 spans 15 residues. Germline lookup yields CDR1 SGDLS and CDR2 YYNGEE. V shed 0 bases and J shed 0 bases, with 9 bases lying between them. CDR3 residues: CASSVVPDMNTEAFF. Written as DNA, the CDR3 is TGTGCCAGCAGCGTAGTGCCAGATATGAACACTGAAGCTTTCTTT. Complete variable domain (other parts from reference TRBV9 and TRBJ1-1): DSGVTQTPKHLITATGQRVTLRCSPRSGDLSVYWYQQSLDQGLQFLIQYYNGEERAKGNILERFSAQQFPDLHSELNLSSLELGDSALYFCASSVVPDMNTEAFFGQGTRLTVV.

The genes are TRBV11-2 and TRBJ2-7; 10 bases are a match to TRBD2. V gave up 3 bases and J gave up 0 bases; unmatched junction bases: 5. Germline V gene data show CDR1 as SGHAT and CDR2 as FQNNGV. The CDR3 sequence is 16 residues long. CDR3 sequence (DNA): TGTGCCAGCAGCTTGGCTAGCGGGAGTTTCTCCTACGAGCAGTACTTC. Its translation is CASSLASGSFSYEQYF. The whole variable domain, remainder taken from reference TRBV11-2 and TRBJ2-7, is EAGVAQSPRYKIIEKRQSVAFWCNPISGHATLYWYQQILGQGPKLLIQFQNNGVVDDSQLPKDRFSAERLKGVDSTLKIQPAKLEDSAVYLCASSLASGSFSYEQYFGPGTRLTVT.

The V call is TRBV7-2, the J call TRBJ2-1; 7 nucleotides align to TRBD1. V trimming: 3 bases; J trimming: 2 bases; junction bases outside the gene matches: 10. CDR3 size: 17 residues. Germline V gene data show CDR1 as SGHTA and CDR2 as FQGNSA. The CDR3 sequence: CASSFVSGTATYNEQFF. The CDR3 DNA reads as TGTGCCAGCAGCTTTGTTTCCGGGACAGCCACCTACAATGAGCAGTTCTTC.

V usage is TRBV7-7 and J usage is TRBJ2-2; D perhaps matches TRBD2 (6 bases). Trimming stripped 1 base from V and 4 bases from J, with 10 bases between. CDR3 length: 15 residues. Germline V lookup: CDR1 SSHAT, CDR2 FNYEAQ (reference sequence). CDR3 amino acids: CASSLDLGGTGELFF. The CDR3 DNA reads as TGTGCCAGCAGCTTAGACCTGGGAGGCACCGGGGAGCTGTTTTTT.

The chain combines TRBV29-1 with TRBJ2-7; D may be TRBD2 (6 bases). Germline CDR1 and CDR2: SQVTM and ANQGSEA. The V and J ends lost 4 bases and 2 bases respectively, with 12 bases between them. The CDR3 extends over 13 amino acids. This CDR3 is CSVGRDGPYEQYF. CDR3 coding DNA: TGCAGCGTTGGGAGGGACGGACCCTACGAGCAGTACTTC.

This clone has a handful of counts. J is TRBJ2-5 and V is TRBV3-1 (or the pseudogene TRBV3-2); 8 nucleotides match TRBD2. The CDR3 is 14 amino acids. V lost 6 bases and J lost 5; bases outside the gene matches: 8. From germline, CDR1 is LGHDT and CDR2 YNNKEL (reference sequence). The CDR3 spells CASRDTGGEETQYF. In DNA form, the CDR3 reads TGTGCCAGCAGAGACACGGGGGGGGAGGAGACCCAGTACTTC.